This TCR beta chain is from a study of cytomegalovirus exposure and HLA in healthy donors. Use of 60 Vbeta and 13 Jbeta primers characterized the PCR. TCRdb keeps only in-frame clones here, not all; method: immunoSEQ multiplex PCR. The top ten clones hold under 3% of a sample with about 140,000 clones, 78% of them seen once. In its sample, this clone was seen a few times. What was sequenced was PBMCs. The TCR sequence derives from a female donor in good health and CMV-seronegative.

The CDR3 DNA is TGCGCCAGCAGCCCGCAACTAGGCTACAATGAGCAGTTCTTC. It yields the protein CASSPQLGYNEQFF. V is TRBV4-1 and J is TRBJ2-1; TRBD2 might be the D (5 bases). V lost 4 bases and J lost 3, with 10 bases in between. Germline CDR1 and CDR2: MGHRA and YSYEKL. CDR3 length: 14 residues.